The clone carrying this T cell receptor (beta chain) was seen a single time. The antigen is undetermined. The record originates from a study of Ad26.COV2.S vaccination and SARS-CoV-2 variants. Study as a whole: Donor got 5x10^10 or 1x10^11 viral particles of Ad26.COV2.S.

In germline, CDR1 is LNHDA, CDR2 SQIVND (reference sequence). This CDR3 is 15 amino acids long. The V segment lost 6 bases and the J segment 0 bases; nucleotides outside the gene matches: 8. Sequenced by immunoSEQ multiplex PCR; TCRdb stores in-frame clones only, minus some. This table holds hundreds of thousands of clones, roughly 90% found once. The treatment here: some 20 received Ad26.COV2.S at low or high dose, single or two shots; 5 received placebo; per-sample allocation not given. Sampling was performed 63 days after the first vaccine or placebo injection. Cohort 1b enrolled adults aged 18-55 years in Boston. Ad26 vector vaccine expressed Wuhan-strain SARS-CoV-2 spike. Study-wide results and caveats: Vaccine recipients and placebo recipients showed similar non-spike TCR breadth.

This sequence was found in a person between 18 and 65 years old who received the Ad26.COV2.S COVID-19 vaccine or a placebo. This sequence joins TRBV19 and TRBJ2-7, with 7 bases identical to TRBD1. The source was peripheral blood, collected in a trial of Ad26.COV2.S vaccine versus placebo. The CDR3 region is CASSLGQSSSYEQYF. CDR3 sequence (DNA): TGTGCCAGTAGCTTGGGACAGTCGAGCTCCTACGAGCAGTACTTC.